This entry describes one TCR beta chain. These data come from a study of blood T cell repertoires in COVID-19. Assay: immunoSEQ multiplex PCR; the TCRdb copy retains only in-frame clones and omits some. The table lists around 100,000 clones, approximately 90% of them singletons. This CDR3 region has 15 residues. Germline V gene lookup returns CDR1 MNHEY and CDR2 SVGAGI. With 2 bases clipped from V and 5 bases from J, the junction kept 6 bases outside the gene matches. Sample: peripheral blood. This receptor was identified in a woman in her forties or fifties with acute or convalescent COVID-19. This chain links TRBV6-5 with TRBJ1-5; TRBD1 matches at 7 bases. The CDR3, as DNA: TGTGCCAGCAGTTACGGTTCGACAGGGTATCAGCCCCAGCATTTT. Its protein is CASSYGSTGYQPQHF.